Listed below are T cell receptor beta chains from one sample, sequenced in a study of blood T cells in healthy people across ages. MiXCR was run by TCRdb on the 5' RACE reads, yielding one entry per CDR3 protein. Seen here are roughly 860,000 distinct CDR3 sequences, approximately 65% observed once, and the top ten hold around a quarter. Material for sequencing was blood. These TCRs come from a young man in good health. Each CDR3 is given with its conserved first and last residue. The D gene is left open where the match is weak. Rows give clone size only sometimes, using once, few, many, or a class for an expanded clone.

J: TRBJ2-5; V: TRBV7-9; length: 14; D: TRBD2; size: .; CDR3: CASSSSGNQETQYF; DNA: TGTGCCAGCAGCTCTAGCGGGAACCAAGAGACCCAGTACTTC
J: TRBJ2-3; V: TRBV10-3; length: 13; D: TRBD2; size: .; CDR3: CAMLAGGTDTQYF; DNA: TGTGCCATGCTAGCGGGAGGCACAGATACGCAGTATTTT
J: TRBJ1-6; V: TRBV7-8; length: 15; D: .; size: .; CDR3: CASSLAGGQGSPLHF; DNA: TGTGCCAGCAGCTTAGCGGGGGGGCAGGGTTCACCCCTCCACTTT
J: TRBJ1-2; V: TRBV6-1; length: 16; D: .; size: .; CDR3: CASSEWGDKGDYGYTF; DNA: TGTGCCAGCAGTGAATGGGGGGACAAGGGCGACTATGGCTACACCTTC
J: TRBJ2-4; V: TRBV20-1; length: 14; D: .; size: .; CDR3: CSVPTGLTKNIQYF; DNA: TGCAGTGTCCCGACAGGACTTACCAAAAACATTCAGTACTTC
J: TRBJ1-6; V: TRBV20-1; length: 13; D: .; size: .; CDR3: CSAIRAGGSPLHF; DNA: TGCAGTGCTATCCGGGCCGGAGGATCACCCCTCCACTTT
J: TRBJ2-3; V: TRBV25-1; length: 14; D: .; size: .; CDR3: CASSEPGTTGTQYF; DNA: TGTGCCAGCAGTGAACCCGGGACCACCGGTACGCAGTATTTT
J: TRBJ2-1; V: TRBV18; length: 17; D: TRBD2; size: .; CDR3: CASSPNKRDLPHNEQFF; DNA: TGTGCCAGCTCCCCGAACAAGCGGGACCTTCCCCACAATGAGCAGTTCTTC
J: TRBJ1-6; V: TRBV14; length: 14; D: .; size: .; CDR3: CASSPWTDNSPLHF; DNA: TGTGCCAGCAGCCCATGGACAGATAATTCACCCCTCCACTTT
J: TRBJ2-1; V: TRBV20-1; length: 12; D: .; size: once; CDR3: CSANANGDEQFF; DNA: TGCAGTGCCAATGCCAATGGAGATGAGCAGTTCTTC
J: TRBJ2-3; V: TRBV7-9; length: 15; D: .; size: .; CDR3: CASSSPSPSTDTQYF; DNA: TGTGCCAGCAGCTCCCCATCGCCAAGTACAGATACGCAGTATTTT
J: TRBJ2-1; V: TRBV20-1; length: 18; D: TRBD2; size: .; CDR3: CSAAGTVAGANSYNEQFF; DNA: TGCAGTGCCGCGGGCACAGTAGCGGGGGCCAACTCCTACAATGAGCAGTTCTTC
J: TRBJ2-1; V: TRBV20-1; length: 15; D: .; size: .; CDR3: CSAIVRDLSYNEQFF; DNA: TGCAGTGCTATAGTCAGGGACCTCTCCTACAATGAGCAGTTCTTC
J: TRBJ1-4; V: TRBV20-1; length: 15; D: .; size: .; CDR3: CSARDQATTKEKLFF; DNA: TGCAGTGCTAGAGACCAAGCCACAACTAAGGAAAAACTGTTTTTT
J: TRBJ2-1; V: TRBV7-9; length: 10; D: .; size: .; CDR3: CANGGHEQFF; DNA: TGTGCCAACGGGGGTCATGAGCAGTTCTTC
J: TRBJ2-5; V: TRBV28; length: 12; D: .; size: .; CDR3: CASRAPQGTQYF; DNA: TGTGCCAGTAGAGCCCCCCAGGGGACCCAGTACTTC
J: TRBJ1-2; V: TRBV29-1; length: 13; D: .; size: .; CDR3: CSVEDTGNYGYTF; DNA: TGCAGCGTTGAAGATACGGGAAACTATGGCTACACCTTC